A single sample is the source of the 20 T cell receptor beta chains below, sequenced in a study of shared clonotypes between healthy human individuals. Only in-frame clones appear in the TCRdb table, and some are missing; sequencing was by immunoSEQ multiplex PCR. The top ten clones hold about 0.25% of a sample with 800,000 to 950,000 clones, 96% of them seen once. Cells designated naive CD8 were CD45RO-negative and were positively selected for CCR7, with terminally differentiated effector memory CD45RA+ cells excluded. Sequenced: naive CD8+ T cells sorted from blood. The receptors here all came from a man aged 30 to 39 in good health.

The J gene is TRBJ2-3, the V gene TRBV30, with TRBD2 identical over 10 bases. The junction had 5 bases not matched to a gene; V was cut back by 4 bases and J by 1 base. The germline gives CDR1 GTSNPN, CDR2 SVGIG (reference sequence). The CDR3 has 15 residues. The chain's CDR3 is CAWTPGTSGTDTQYF. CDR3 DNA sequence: TGTGCCTGGACACCCGGGACTAGCGGCACAGATACGCAGTATTTT. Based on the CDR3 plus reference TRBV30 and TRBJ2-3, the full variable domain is SQTIHQWPATLVQPVGSPLSLECTVEGTSNPNLYWYRQAAGRGLQLLFYSVGIGQISSEVPQNLSASRPQDRQFILSSKKLLLSDSGFYLCAWTPGTSGTDTQYFGPGTRLTVL.

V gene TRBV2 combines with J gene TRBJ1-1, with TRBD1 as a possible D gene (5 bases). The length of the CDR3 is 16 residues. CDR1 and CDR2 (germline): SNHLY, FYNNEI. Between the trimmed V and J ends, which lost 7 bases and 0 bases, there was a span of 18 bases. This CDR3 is CASTGQSGRMNTEAFF. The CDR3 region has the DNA TGTGCCAGCACTGGCCAATCGGGGCGGATGAACACTGAAGCTTTCTTT.

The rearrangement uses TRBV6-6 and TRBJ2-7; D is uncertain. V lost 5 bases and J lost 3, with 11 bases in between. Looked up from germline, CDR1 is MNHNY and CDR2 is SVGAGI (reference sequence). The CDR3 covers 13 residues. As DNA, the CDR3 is TGTGCCAGCAGTCCAGCCGTCCACTACGAGCAGTACTTC. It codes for CASSPAVHYEQYF.

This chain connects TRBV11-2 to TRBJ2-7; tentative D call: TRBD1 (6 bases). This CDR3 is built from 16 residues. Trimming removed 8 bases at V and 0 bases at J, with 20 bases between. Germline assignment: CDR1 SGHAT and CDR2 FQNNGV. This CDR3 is CASALWDTEVSYEQYF. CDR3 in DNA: TGTGCCAGCGCCCTGTGGGACACCGAAGTCTCCTACGAGCAGTACTTC. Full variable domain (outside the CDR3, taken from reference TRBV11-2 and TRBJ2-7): EAGVAQSPRYKIIEKRQSVAFWCNPISGHATLYWYQQILGQGPKLLIQFQNNGVVDDSQLPKDRFSAERLKGVDSTLKIQPAKLEDSAVYLCASALWDTEVSYEQYFGPGTRLTVT.

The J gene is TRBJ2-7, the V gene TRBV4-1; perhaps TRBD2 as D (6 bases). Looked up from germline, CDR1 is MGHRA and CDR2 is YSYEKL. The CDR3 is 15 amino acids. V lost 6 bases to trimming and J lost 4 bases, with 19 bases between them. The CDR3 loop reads CASSWSSRREYEQYF. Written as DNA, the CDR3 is TGCGCCAGCAGTTGGTCGAGCCGGAGGGAATACGAGCAGTACTTC.

The CDR3 spells CASSPSEGELFF. DNA of the CDR3: TGTGCCAGCAGCCCGAGCGAGGGGGAGCTGTTTTTT. The rearrangement uses TRBV9 and TRBJ2-2; D unresolved. The V end was cut by 4 bases, the J end by 8 bases, with 9 bases between. The CDR3 is 12 residues long. In germline, CDR1 is SGDLS, CDR2 YYNGEE.

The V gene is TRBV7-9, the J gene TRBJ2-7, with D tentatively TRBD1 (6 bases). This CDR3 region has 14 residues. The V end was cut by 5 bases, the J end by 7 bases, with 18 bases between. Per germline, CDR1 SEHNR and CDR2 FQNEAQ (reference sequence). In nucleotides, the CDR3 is TGTGCCAGCAGCATAGGACAGTCCCTAGATGAGCAGTACTTC. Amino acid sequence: CASSIGQSLDEQYF. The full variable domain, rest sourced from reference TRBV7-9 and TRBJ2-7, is DTGVSQNPRHKITKRGQNVTFRCDPISEHNRLYWYRQTLGQGPEFLTYFQNEAQLEKSRLLSDRFSAERPKGSFSTLEIQRTEQGDSAMYLCASSIGQSLDEQYFGPGTRLTVT.

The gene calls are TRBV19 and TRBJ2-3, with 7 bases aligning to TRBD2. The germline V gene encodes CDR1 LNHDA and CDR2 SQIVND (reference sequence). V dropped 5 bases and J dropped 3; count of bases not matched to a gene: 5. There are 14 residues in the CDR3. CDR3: CASSPLGGTDTQYF. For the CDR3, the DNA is TGTGCCAGTAGTCCATTGGGAGGGACAGATACGCAGTATTTT.

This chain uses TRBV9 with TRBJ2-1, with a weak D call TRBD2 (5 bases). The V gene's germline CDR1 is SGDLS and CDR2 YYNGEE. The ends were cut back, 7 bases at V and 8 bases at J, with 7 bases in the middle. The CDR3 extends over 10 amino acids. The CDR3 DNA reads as TGTGCCAGCGGGAGCGATGAGCAGTTCTTC. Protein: CASGSDEQFF.

The CDR3 protein is CAWSAGGASTDTQYF. The CDR3 DNA is TGTGCCTGGAGTGCTGGGGGGGCCAGCACAGATACGCAGTATTTT. J is TRBJ2-3 and V is TRBV30; tentatively, D is TRBD2 (7 bases). Germline V lookup: CDR1 GTSNPN, CDR2 SVGIG (reference sequence). Trimming took off 1 base at V and 0 bases at J, with 11 bases between the two ends. The CDR3 length is 15 residues.

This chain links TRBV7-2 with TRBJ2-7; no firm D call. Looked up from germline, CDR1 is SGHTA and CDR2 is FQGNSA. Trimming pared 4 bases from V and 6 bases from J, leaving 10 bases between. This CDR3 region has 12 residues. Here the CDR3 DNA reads TGTGCCAGCAGCTCCACAAAGCGCGAGCAGTACTTC. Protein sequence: CASSSTKREQYF.

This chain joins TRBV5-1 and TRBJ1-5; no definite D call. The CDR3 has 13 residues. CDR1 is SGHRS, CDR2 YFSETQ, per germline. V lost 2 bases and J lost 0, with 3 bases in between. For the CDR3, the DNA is TGCGCCAGCAGCTTTCTTAGCAATCAGCCCCAGCATTTT. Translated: CASSFLSNQPQHF.

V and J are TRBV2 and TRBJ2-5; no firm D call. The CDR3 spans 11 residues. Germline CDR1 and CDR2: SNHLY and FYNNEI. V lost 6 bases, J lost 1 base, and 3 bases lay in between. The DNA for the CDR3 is TGTGCCAGCAGGGGCCAAGAGACCCAGTACTTC. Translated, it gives CASRGQETQYF.

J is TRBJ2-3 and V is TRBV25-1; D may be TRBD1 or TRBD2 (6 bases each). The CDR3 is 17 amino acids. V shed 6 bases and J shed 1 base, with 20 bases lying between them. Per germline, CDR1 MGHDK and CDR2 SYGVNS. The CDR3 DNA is TGTGCCAGCAGAAGAGGTCCCCACAGGGAGGGCACAGATACGCAGTATTTT. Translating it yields CASRRGPHREGTDTQYF.

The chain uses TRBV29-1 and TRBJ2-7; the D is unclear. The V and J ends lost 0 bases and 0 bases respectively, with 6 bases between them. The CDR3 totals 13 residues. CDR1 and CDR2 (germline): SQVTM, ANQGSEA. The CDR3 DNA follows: TGCAGCGTTGAAGATCCTATCTCCTACGAGCAGTACTTC. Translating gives CSVEDPISYEQYF.

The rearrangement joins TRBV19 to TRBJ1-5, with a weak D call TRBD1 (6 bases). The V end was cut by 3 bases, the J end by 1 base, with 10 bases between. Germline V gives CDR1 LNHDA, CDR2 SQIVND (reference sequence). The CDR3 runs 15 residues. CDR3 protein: CASSIDRRSNQPQHF. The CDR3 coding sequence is TGTGCCAGTAGTATCGACAGGAGAAGCAATCAGCCCCAGCATTTT. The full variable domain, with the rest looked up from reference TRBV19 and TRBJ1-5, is DGGITQSPKYLFRKEGQNVTLSCEQNLNHDAMYWYRQDPGQGLRLIYYSQIVNDFQKGDIAEGYSVSREKKESFPLTVTSAQKNPTAFYLCASSIDRRSNQPQHFGDGTRLSIL.

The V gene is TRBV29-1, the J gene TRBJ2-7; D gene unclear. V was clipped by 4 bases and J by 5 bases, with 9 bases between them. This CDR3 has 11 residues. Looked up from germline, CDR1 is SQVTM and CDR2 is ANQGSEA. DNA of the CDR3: TGCAGCGTTGCTCAGGAAAACGAGCAGTACTTC. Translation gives CSVAQENEQYF.

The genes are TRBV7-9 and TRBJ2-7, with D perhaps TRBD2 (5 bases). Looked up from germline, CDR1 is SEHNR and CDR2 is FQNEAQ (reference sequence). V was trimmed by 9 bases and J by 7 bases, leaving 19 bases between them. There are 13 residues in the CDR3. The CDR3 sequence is CASRGGSNGEQYF. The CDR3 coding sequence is TGTGCCAGTCGCGGCGGGTCTAATGGGGAGCAGTACTTC.

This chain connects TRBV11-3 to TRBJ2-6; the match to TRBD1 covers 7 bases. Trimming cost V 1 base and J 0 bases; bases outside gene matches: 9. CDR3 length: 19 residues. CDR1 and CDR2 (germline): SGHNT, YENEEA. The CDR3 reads CASSLAPGQSTSGANVLTF. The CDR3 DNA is TGTGCCAGCAGCTTAGCCCCGGGACAGTCAACCTCTGGGGCCAACGTCCTGACTTTC.

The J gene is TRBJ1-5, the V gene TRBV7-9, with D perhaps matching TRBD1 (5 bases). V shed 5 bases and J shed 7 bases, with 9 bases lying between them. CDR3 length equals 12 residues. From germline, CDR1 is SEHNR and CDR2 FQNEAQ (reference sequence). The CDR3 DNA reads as TGTGCCAGCAGCATGGGGGGGCAGCCCCAGCATTTT. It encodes CASSMGGQPQHF.